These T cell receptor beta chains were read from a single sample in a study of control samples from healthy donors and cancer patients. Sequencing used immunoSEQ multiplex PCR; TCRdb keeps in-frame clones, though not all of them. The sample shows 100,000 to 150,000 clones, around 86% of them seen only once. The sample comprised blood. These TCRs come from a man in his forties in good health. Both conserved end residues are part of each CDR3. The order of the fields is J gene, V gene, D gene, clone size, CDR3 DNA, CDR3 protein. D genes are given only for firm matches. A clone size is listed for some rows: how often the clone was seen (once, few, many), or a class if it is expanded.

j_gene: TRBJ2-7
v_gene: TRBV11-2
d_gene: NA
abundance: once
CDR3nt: TGTGCCAGCAGCTTAGTGATTCACTACGAGCAGTACTTC
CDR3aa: CASSLVIHYEQYF

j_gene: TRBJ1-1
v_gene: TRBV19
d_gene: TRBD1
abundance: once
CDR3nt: TGTGCCAGTAGTGACCGGGACAGAGATTTGAACACTGAAGCTTTCTTT
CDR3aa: CASSDRDRDLNTEAFF

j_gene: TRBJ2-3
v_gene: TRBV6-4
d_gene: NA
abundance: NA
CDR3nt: TGTGCCAGCAGTGACTCGAATTTAGATACGCAGTATTTT
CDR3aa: CASSDSNLDTQYF

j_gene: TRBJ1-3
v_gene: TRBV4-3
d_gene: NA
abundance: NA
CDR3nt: TGCGCCAGCAGCCAAGATAGAGTTGGAAACACCATATATTTT
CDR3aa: CASSQDRVGNTIYF

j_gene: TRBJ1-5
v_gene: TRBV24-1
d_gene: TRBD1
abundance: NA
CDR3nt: TGTGCCACCAGTGATCCCGGGACAGGGGGCCGTCAGCCCCAGCATTTT
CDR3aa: CATSDPGTGGRQPQHF

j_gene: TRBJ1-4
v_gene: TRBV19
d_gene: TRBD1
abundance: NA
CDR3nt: TGTGCCAGTAGTATAGACAAGGGACAGATTGAAAAACTGTTTTTT
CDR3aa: CASSIDKGQIEKLFF

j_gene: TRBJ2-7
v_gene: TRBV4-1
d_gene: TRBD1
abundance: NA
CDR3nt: TGCGCCAGCAGCCTTCGGACAGGGGATCTCTACGAGCAGTACTTC
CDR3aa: CASSLRTGDLYEQYF

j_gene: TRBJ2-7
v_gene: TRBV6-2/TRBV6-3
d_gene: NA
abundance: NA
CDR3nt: TGTGCCAGCAGCTCGCTAGCGCAGGGCTCCTACGAGCAGTACTTC
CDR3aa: CASSSLAQGSYEQYF

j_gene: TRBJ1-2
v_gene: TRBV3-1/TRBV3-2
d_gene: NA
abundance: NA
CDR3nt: TGTGCCAGCAGCCTCAGACAGGCGGAGGGCTACACCTTC
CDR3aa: CASSLRQAEGYTF

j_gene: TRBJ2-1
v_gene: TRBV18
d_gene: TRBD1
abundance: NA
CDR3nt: TGTGCCAGCTCACCTTACAGGACAGGGTCGATGTATGAGCAGTTCTTC
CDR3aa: CASSPYRTGSMYEQFF

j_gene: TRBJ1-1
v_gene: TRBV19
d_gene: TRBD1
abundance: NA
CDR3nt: TGTGCCAGTAGTAAAAACGAGGGGGCTTATGAAGCTTTCTTT
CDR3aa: CASSKNEGAYEAFF

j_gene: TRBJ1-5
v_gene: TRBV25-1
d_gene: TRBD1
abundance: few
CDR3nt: TGTGCCAGCAGTGGACAGGGGGAAGGTCAGCCCCAGCATTTT
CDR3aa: CASSGQGEGQPQHF

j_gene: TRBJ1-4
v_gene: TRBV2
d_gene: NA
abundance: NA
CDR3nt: TGTGCCAGCAGTGTCAGTGAAAAACTGTTTTTT
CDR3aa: CASSVSEKLFF

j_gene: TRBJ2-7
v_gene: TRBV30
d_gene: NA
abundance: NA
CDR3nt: TGTGCCTGGAGTTCGATGGACAGAGGAATACGCGAGCAGTACTTC
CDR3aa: CAWSSMDRGIREQYF

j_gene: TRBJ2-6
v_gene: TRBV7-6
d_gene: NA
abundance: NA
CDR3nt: TGTGCCAGCAGCCCAGTCCCCTCTGGGGCCAACGTCCTGACTTTC
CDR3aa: CASSPVPSGANVLTF

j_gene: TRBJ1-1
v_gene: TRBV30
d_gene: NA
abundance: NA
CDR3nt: TGTGCCTGCTCCCCGTGGATGGACACTGAAGCTTTCTTT
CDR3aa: CACSPWMDTEAFF

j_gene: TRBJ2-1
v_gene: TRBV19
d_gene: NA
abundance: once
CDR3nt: TGTGCCAGTGCCCCGGTGGGGCACAGAAATGAGCAGTTCTTC
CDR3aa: CASAPVGHRNEQFF

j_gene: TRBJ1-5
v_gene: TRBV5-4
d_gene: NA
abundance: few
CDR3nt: TGTGCCAGCAGCTTATGGGGTACCTCTCAGCCCCAGCATTTT
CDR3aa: CASSLWGTSQPQHF

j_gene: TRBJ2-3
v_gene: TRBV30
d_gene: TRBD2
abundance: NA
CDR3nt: TGTGCCTGGACGTTGCTAGCGGGGGGGAGGTTTAGTACAGATACGCAGTATTTT
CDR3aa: CAWTLLAGGRFSTDTQYF

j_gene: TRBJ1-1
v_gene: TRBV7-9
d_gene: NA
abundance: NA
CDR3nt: TGTGCCAGCAGCTTAGCAGTTGGGCAGGCTGAAGCTTTCTTT
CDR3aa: CASSLAVGQAEAFF

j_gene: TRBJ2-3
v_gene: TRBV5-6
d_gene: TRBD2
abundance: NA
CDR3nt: TGTGCCAGCAGCGATCAACTAGCGGGCCCCACAGATACGCAGTATTTT
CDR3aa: CASSDQLAGPTDTQYF

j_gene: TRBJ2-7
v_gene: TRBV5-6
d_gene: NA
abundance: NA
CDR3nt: TGTGCCAGCAGCTACGACCTGGGGAGGAGCGAGCAGTACTTC
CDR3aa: CASSYDLGRSEQYF

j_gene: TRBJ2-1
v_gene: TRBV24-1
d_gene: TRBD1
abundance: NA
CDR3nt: TGTGCCACCAGTGATTACGCCCGGACAGGGGTCCATGAGCAGTTCTTC
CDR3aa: CATSDYARTGVHEQFF

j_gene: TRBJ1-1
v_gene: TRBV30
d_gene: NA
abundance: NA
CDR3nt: TGTGCCTGGAAGGCGGGACACACTGAAGCTTTCTTT
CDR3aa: CAWKAGHTEAFF

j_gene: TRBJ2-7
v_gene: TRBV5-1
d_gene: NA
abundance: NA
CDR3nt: TGCGCCAGCAGCTCCTCCTCGACAGAATACGAGCAGTACTTC
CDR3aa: CASSSSSTEYEQYF

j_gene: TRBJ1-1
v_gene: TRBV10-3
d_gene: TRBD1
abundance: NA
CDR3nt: TGTGCCATCAGGGACAGGGGGCAAAGCACTGAAGCTTTCTTT
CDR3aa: CAIRDRGQSTEAFF

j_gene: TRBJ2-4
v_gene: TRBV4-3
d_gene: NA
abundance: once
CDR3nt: TGCGCCAGCAGCCAAGATGAGGGCCGAGGTGGTAACATTCAGTACTTC
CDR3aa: CASSQDEGRGGNIQYF

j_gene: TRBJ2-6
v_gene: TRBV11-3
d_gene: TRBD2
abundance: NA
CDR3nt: TGTGCCAGCAGCTTAGCCCCGGGGGGCTCTGGGGCCAACGTCCTGACTTTC
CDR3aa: CASSLAPGGSGANVLTF

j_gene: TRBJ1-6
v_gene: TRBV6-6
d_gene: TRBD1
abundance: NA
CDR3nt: TGTGCCAGCAGGATACAGGGGGACAGGGGTTCATCACCCCTCCACTTT
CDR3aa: CASRIQGDRGSSPLHF

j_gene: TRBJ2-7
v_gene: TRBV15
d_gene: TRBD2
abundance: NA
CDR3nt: TGTGCCACCAGCAGGTTAGGACTAGCTCCCTACGAGCAGTACTTC
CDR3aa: CATSRLGLAPYEQYF

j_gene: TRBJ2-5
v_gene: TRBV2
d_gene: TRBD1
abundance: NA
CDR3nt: TGTGCCAGCACTTGGACAGGGGGAATGGAGACCCAGTACTTC
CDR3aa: CASTWTGGMETQYF

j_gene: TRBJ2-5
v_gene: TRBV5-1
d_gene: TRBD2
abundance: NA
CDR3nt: TGCGCCAGCAGCCTGAACAGCGGGAGGGGGACCCAGTACTTC
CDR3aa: CASSLNSGRGTQYF